This TCR beta chain was profiled in a study of PD-L1 blockade in urothelial cancer. Study information: Most of the 29 patients were men with bladder-origin urothelial cancer. Blood analysis occurred 3 weeks (second dose) and 6 weeks after treatment start.

The protocol was immunoSEQ multiplex PCR, while the TCRdb copy is restricted to in-frame clones and leaves out a portion. The sample includes about 50,000 clones, around 84% seen only once; the top ten take around 3.2%. The V segment lost 5 bases and the J segment 2 bases; nucleotides outside the gene matches: 10. The V gene's germline CDR1 is SGHVS and CDR2 FNYEAQ. This CDR3 is built from 17 residues. Specified time point: pretreatment peripheral blood. The rearrangement uses TRBV7-6 and TRBJ1-5, with 9 bases identical to TRBD1. The sequencing used PBMCs, collected around atezolizumab (anti-PD-L1) treatment. This receptor was taken from a man between 65 and 85 years old with urothelial cancer. CDR3 bases: TGTGCCAGCAGCCTCCGACAGGGGGGCGGAGGCAATCAGCCCCAGCATTTT. This sequence encodes CASSLRQGGGGNQPQHF.